These T cell receptor beta chains were read from a single sample in a study of CD8 T cells in ankylosing spondylitis. TCRdb fed the 5' RACE reads into MiXCR, producing one record per CDR3 protein. The table has around 450,000 distinct CDR3 sequences, about 25% seen once. The source material was blood, either unsorted or a sorted T cell fraction (not recorded which). Receptor source: a male donor with ankylosing spondylitis. The CDR3 runs from the conserved cysteine through the conserved F or W. Fields, in order: clone size, CDR3 length, V gene, J gene, CDR3 protein. The size of a clone is reported for some rows only, either as once, few or many, or as a class for expanded clones.

>.|15|TRBV5-1|TRBJ2-3
CASSVRDGSTDTQYF
>few|15|TRBV7-9|TRBJ1-1
CASSLADRMNTEAFF
>few|15|TRBV12-3/TRBV12-4|TRBJ2-3
CASSPPGQGRNSQYF
>.|16|TRBV20-1|TRBJ2-2
CSARDGVRGNTGELFF
>many|12|TRBV5-1|TRBJ1-2
CASSGQLGSYTF
>few|15|TRBV12-3/TRBV12-4|TRBJ2-2
CASSLRPGDTGELFF
>many|15|TRBV29-1|TRBJ2-2
CSVPKGQGASYELFF
>few|16|TRBV12-3/TRBV12-4|TRBJ2-5
CASSPSGQGSRETQYF
>.|15|TRBV25-1|TRBJ1-4
CASSLREFGNEKLFF
>few|10|TRBV30|TRBJ1-1
CAWKEGKAFF
>.|14|TRBV19|TRBJ1-1
CASSLRVENTEAFF
>few|15|TRBV20-1|TRBJ2-4
CSARTGMQTKNIQYF
>.|15|TRBV9|TRBJ2-7
CASSPQGTGGYEQYF
>.|11|TRBV7-9|TRBJ2-1
CASSRDGEQFF
>.|15|TRBV6-4|TRBJ2-1
CASTPGSGARNEQFF
>.|16|TRBV3-1|TRBJ2-5
CASSQDLSSLGETQYF
>few|14|TRBV5-1|TRBJ2-1
CASSSGLAGWEQFF
>.|17|TRBV7-9|TRBJ2-3
CASSKGLAGASTDTQYF
>.|14|TRBV5-1|TRBJ2-7
CASSPTGTTDEQYF
>.|14|TRBV20-1|TRBJ2-1
CSARDRRAPTEQFF
>.|16|TRBV12-3/TRBV12-4|TRBJ1-6
CASKGIRGAGNSPLHF
>.|11|TRBV10-3|TRBJ2-7
CASGQTYEQYF